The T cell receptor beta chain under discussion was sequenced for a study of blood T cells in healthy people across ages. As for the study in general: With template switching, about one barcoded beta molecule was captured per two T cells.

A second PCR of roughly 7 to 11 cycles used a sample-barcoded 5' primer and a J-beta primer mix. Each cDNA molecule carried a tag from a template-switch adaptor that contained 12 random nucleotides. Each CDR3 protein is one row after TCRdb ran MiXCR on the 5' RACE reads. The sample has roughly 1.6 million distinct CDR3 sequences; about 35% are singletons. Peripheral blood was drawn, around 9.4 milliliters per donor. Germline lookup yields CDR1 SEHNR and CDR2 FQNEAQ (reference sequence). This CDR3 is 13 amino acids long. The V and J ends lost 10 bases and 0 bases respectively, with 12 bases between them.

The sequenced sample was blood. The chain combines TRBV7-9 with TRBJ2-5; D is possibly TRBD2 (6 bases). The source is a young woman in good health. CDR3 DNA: TGTGCCACCGCCGGGGGTTACCAAGAGACCCAGTACTTC. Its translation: CATAGGYQETQYF. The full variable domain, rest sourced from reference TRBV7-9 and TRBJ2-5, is DTGVSQNPRHKITKRGQNVTFRCDPISEHNRLYWYRQTLGQGPEFLTYFQNEAQLEKSRLLSDRFSAERPKGSFSTLEIQRTEQGDSAMYLCATAGGYQETQYFGPGTRLLVL.